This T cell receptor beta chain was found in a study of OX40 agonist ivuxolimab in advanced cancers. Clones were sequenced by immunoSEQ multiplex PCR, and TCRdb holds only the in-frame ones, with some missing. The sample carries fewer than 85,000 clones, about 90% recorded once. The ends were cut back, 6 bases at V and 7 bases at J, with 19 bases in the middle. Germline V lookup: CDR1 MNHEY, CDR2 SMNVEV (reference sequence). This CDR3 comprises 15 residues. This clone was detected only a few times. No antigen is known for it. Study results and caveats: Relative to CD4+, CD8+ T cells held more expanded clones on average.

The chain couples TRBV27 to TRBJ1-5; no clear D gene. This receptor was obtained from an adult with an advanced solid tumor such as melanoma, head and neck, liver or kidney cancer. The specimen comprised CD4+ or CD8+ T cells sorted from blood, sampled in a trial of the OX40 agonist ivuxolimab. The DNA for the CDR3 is TGTGCCAGCAGGTCAAAAGGGCCCCCTAAACAGCCCCAGCATTTT. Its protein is CASRSKGPPKQPQHF.